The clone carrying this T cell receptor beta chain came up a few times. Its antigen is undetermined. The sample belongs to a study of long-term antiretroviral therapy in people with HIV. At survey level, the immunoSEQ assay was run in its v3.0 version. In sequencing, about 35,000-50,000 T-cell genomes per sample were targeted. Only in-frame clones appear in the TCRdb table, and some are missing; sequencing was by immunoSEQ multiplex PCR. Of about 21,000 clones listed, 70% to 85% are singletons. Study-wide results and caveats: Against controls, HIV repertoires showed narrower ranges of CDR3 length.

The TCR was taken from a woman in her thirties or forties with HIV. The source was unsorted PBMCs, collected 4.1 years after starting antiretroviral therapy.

The CDR3 region is CASSLVLGFVGYTF. In nucleotides, the CDR3 is TGTGCCAGCAGCTTAGTGCTGGGATTTGTGGGCTACACCTTC. J is TRBJ1-2 and V is TRBV7-9; D remains ambiguous. CDR1 is SEHNR and CDR2 is FQNEAQ in the germline V gene (reference sequence). Trimming stripped 1 base from V and 8 bases from J, with 14 bases between. The CDR3 totals 14 residues. Drawing the rest from reference TRBV7-9 and TRBJ1-2, the complete variable domain is DTGVSQNPRHKITKRGQNVTFRCDPISEHNRLYWYRQTLGQGPEFLTYFQNEAQLEKSRLLSDRFSAERPKGSFSTLEIQRTEQGDSAMYLCASSLVLGFVGYTFGSGTRLTVV.